The T cell receptor beta chain described here comes from a study of identical twins. Study-wide results and limits: Twins' excess sharing was less marked for out-of-frame beta sequences.

CDR1 is SGHRS and CDR2 is YFSETQ in the germline V gene. This CDR3 region has 13 residues. The ends were cut back, 2 bases at V and 6 bases at J, with 9 bases in the middle. This clonotype was seen repeatedly, ten times or more. Its matching antigen is unknown. TCRdb independently ran MiXCR on the 5' RACE reads; one entry per CDR3 protein. The sample yields about 500,000 distinct CDR3 sequences, roughly an eighth seen once. This same sample was also taken into another study, of yellow fever vaccine responses in identical twins. This second study says: In identical twins, vaccine T cell responses appeared partly shared and partly individual.

Specimen: CD4+ T cells sorted from blood. The TCR comes from a woman in her late teens or twenties in good health. The J gene is TRBJ1-5, the V gene TRBV5-1; D may be TRBD1 (5 bases). CDR3: CASSFEGSQPQHF. CDR3 coding DNA: TGCGCCAGCAGCTTTGAGGGGAGTCAGCCCCAGCATTTT.